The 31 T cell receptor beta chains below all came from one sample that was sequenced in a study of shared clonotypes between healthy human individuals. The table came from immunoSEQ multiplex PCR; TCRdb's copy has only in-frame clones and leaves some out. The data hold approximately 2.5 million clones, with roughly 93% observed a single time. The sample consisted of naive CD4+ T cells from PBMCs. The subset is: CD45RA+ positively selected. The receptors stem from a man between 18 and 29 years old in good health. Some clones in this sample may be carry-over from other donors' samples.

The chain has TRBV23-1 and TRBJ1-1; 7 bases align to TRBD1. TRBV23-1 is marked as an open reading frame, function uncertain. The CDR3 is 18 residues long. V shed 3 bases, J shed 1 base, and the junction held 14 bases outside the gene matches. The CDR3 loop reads CASSHSWDSWCGNTEAFF. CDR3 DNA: TGCGCCAGCAGTCATTCGTGGGACAGTTGGTGTGGGAACACTGAAGCTTTCTTT.

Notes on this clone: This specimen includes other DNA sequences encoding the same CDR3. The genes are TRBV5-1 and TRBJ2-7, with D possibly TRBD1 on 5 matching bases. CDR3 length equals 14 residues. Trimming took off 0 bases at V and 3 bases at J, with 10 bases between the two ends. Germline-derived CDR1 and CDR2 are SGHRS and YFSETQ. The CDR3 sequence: CASSLGSGFYEQYF. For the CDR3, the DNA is TGCGCCAGCAGCTTGGGCTCAGGGTTCTACGAGCAGTACTTC.

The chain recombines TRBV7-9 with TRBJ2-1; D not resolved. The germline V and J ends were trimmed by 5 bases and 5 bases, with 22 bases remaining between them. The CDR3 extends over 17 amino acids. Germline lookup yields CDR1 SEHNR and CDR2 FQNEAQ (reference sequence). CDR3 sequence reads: CASSEIWPPLRHNEQFF. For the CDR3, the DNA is TGTGCCAGCAGCGAAATTTGGCCCCCCCTTCGCCACAATGAGCAGTTCTTC.

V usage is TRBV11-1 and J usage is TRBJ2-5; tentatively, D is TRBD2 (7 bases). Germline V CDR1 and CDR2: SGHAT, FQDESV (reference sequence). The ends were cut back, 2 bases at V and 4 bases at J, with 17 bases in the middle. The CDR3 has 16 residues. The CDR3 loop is CASSLRGGVPPETQYF. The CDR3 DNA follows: TGTGCCAGCAGCTTAAGGGGGGGAGTACCTCCAGAGACCCAGTACTTC.

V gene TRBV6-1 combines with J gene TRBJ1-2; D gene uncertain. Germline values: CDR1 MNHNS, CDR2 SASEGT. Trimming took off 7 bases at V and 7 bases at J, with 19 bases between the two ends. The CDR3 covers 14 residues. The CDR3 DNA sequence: TGTGCCAGCAAGCCGGACTTACCAACGCCTGGCTACACCTTC. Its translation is CASKPDLPTPGYTF.

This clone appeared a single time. The CDR3 coding sequence is TGTGCCAGCAGCCATTCGTACAGGCGTCCTAGCACAGATACGCAGTATTTT. It specifies CASSHSYRRPSTDTQYF. The chain couples TRBV4-2 to TRBJ2-3; D perhaps matches TRBD1 (5 bases). Per germline, CDR1 LGHNA and CDR2 YNFKEQ. The length of the CDR3 is 17 residues. V gave up 3 bases and J gave up 0 bases, with 16 bases separating them.

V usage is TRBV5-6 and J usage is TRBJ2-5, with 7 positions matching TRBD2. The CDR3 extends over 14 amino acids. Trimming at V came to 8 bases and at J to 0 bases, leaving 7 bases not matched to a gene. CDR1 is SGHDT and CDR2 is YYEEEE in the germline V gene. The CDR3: CARERDDNQETQYF. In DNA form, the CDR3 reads TGTGCCAGGGAGCGGGACGACAACCAAGAGACCCAGTACTTC.

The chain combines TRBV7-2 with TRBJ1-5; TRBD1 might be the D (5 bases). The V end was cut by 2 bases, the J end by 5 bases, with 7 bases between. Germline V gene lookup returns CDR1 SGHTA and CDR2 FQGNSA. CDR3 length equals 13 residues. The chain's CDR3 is CASSLTQDQPQHF. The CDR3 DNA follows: TGTGCCAGCAGCTTAACACAGGATCAGCCCCAGCATTTT.

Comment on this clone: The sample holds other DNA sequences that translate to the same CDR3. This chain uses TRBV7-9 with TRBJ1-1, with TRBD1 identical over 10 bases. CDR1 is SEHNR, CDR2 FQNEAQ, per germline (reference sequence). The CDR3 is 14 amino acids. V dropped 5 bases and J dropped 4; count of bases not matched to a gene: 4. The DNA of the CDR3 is TGTGCCAGCAGCCCGGGACAGGGGTTCACTGAAGCTTTCTTT. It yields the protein CASSPGQGFTEAFF. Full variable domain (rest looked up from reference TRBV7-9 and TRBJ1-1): DTGVSQNPRHKITKRGQNVTFRCDPISEHNRLYWYRQTLGQGPEFLTYFQNEAQLEKSRLLSDRFSAERPKGSFSTLEIQRTEQGDSAMYLCASSPGQGFTEAFFGQGTRLTVV.

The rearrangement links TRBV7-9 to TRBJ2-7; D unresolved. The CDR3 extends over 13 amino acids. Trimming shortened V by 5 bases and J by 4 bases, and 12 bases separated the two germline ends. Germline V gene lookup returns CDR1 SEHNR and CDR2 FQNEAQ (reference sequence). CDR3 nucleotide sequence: TGTGCCAGCAGCCAACAAGTAGGGTACGAGCAGTACTTC. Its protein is CASSQQVGYEQYF.

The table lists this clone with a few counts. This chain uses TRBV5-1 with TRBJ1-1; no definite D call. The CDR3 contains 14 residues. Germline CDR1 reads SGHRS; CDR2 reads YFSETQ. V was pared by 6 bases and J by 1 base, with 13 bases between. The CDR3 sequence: CASTDAGSNTEAFF. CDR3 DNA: TGCGCCAGCACCGATGCAGGTTCGAACACTGAAGCTTTCTTT.

The CDR3 loop reads CASSLSRRENEQFF. The CDR3 DNA is TGTGCCAGCAGCTTATCCCGGAGGGAGAATGAGCAGTTCTTC. V usage is TRBV11-3 and J usage is TRBJ2-1; D perhaps matches TRBD2 (6 bases). The CDR3 has 14 amino acids. Germline lookup yields CDR1 SGHNT and CDR2 YENEEA. The V gene lost 2 bases and the J gene lost 7 bases, with 12 bases spanning the gap.

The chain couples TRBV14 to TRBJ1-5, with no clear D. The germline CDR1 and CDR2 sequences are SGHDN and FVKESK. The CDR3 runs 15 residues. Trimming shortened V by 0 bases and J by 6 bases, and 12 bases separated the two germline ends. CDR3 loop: CASSQDWVMVQPQHF. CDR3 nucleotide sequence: TGTGCCAGCAGCCAAGACTGGGTTATGGTTCAGCCCCAGCATTTT.

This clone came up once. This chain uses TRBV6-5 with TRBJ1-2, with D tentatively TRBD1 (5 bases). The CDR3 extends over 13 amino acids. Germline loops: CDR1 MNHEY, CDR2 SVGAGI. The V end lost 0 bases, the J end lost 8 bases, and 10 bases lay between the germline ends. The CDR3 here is CASSYSGTGGYTF. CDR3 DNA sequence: TGTGCCAGCAGTTACTCCGGGACGGGCGGCTACACCTTC.

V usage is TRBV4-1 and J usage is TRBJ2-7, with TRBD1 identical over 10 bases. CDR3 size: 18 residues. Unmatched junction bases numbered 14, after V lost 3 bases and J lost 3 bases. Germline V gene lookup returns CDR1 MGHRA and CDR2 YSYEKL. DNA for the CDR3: TGCGCCAGCAGCCACCCGCGGGGGGACAGGGGCAAGAACTACGAGCAGTACTTC. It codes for CASSHPRGDRGKNYEQYF.

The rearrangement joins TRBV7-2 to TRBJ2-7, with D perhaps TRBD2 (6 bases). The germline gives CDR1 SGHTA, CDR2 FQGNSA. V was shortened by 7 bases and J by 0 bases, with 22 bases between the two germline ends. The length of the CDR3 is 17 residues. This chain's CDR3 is CASTPIAVEGYSYEQYF. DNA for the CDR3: TGTGCCAGCACCCCTATAGCAGTGGAGGGATACTCCTACGAGCAGTACTTC.

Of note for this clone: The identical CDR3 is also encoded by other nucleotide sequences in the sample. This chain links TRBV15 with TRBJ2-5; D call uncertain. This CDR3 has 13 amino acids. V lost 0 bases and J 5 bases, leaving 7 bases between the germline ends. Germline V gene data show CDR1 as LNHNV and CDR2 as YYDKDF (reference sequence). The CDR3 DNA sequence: TGTGCCACCAGCAGAGATCGACGCGAGACCCAGTACTTC. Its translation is CATSRDRRETQYF.

The CDR3 sequence is CSVDRSIGDTQYF. The CDR3 DNA reads as TGCAGCGTAGACAGGTCGATTGGGGATACGCAGTATTTT. The chain has TRBV29-1 and TRBJ2-3, with a weak D call TRBD1 (6 bases). The CDR3 covers 13 residues. Trimming removed 6 bases from V and 6 bases from J, with 16 bases in between. Germline values: CDR1 SQVTM, CDR2 ANQGSEA.

CDR3 loop: CASSLQPGPTDTQYF. In nucleotides, the CDR3 is TGTGCCAGCAGCTTACAACCGGGACCGACGGATACGCAGTATTTT. This chain uses TRBV7-2 with TRBJ2-3, with D possibly being TRBD1 or TRBD2 (5 bases each). Trimming took 2 bases from V and 6 from J, leaving 15 bases between them. CDR1 and CDR2 from the germline V gene are SGHTA and FQGNSA. The CDR3 is 15 residues long.

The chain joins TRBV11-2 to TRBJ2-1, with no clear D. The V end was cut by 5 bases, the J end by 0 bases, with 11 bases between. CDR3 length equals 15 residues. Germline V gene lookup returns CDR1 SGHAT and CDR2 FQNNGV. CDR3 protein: CASSPGWSSYNEQFF. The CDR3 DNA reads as TGTGCCAGCAGCCCCGGGTGGAGCTCCTACAATGAGCAGTTCTTC. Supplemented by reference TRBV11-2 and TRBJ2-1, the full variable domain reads EAGVAQSPRYKIIEKRQSVAFWCNPISGHATLYWYQQILGQGPKLLIQFQNNGVVDDSQLPKDRFSAERLKGVDSTLKIQPAKLEDSAVYLCASSPGWSSYNEQFFGPGTRLTVL.

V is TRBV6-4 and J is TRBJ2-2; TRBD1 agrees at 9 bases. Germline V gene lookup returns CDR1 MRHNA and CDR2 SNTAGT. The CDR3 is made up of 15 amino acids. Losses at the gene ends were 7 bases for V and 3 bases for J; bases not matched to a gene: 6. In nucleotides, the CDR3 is TGTGCCAGCAACCAGACAGGGGGGGACACCGGGGAGCTGTTTTTT. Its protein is CASNQTGGDTGELFF.

The CDR3 nucleotides are TGTGCCAGCAGTGGGACAGGGAGTCGCGAGCAGTACTTC. Translation gives CASSGTGSREQYF. This rearrangement joins TRBV27 to TRBJ2-7; 9 bases align to TRBD1. CDR1 is MNHEY and CDR2 is SMNVEV in the germline V gene (reference sequence). V trimming: 5 bases; J trimming: 6 bases; junction bases outside the gene matches: 5. The CDR3 sequence is 13 residues long.

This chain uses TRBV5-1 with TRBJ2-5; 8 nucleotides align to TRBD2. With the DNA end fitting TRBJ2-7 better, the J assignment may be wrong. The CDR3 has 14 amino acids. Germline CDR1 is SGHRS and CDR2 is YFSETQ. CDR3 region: CASTLSGSSYEQYF. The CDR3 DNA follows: TGCGCCAGCACCTTAAGCGGGAGCTCCTACGAGCAGTACTTC.

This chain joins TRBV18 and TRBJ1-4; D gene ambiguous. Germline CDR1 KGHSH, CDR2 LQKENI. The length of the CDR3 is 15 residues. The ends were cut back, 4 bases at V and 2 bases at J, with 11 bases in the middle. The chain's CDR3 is CASSRTGSTNEKLFF. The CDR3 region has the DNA TGTGCCAGCTCACGGACCGGGTCTACTAATGAAAAACTGTTTTTT.

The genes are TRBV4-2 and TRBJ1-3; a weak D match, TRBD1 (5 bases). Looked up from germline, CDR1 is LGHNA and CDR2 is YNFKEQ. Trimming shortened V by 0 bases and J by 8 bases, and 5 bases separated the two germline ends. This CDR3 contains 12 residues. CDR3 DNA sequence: TGTGCCAGCAGCCAAGAAGGGGACACCATATATTTT. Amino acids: CASSQEGDTIYF.

CDR3 sequence reads: CSVFGLGTEAFF. The CDR3 nucleotides read TGCAGCGTTTTTGGGTTGGGTACTGAAGCTTTCTTT. The chain links TRBV29-1 to TRBJ1-1; no definite D call. The CDR3 runs 12 residues. Germline assignment: CDR1 SQVTM and CDR2 ANQGSEA. V dropped 5 bases and J dropped 5 bases, with 12 bases sitting between them.

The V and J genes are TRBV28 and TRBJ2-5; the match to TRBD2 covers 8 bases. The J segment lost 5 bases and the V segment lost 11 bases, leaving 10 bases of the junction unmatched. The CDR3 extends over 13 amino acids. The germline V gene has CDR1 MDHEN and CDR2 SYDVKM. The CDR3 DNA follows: TGTGCCGGACGGGAGGGACCAGGGGAGACCCAGTACTTC. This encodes CAGREGPGETQYF. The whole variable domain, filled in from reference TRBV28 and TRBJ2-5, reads DVKVTQSSRYLVKRTGEKVFLECVQDMDHENMFWYRQDPGLGLRLIYFSYDVKMKEKGDIPEGYSVSREKKERFSLILESASTNQTSMYLCAGREGPGETQYFGPGTRLLVL.

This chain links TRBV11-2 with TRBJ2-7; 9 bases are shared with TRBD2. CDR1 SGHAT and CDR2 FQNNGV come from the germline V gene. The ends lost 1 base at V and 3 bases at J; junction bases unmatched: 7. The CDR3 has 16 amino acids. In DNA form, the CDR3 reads TGTGCCAGCAGCTTAGTTGTTAGCGGGAGCTTCTACGAGCAGTACTTC. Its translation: CASSLVVSGSFYEQYF.

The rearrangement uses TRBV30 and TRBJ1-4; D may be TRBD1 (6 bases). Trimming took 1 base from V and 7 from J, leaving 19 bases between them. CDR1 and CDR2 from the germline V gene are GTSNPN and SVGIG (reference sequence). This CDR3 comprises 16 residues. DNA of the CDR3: TGTGCCTGGAGTGCCAGCCTGACAGGCAAAACTGAAAAACTGTTTTTT. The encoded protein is CAWSASLTGKTEKLFF.

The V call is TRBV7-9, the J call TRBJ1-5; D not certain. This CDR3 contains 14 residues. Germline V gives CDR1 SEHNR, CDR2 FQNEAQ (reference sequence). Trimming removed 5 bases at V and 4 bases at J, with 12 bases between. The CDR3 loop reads CASSPLPLNQPQHF. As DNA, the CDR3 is TGTGCCAGCAGCCCCCTCCCCCTTAATCAGCCCCAGCATTTT.

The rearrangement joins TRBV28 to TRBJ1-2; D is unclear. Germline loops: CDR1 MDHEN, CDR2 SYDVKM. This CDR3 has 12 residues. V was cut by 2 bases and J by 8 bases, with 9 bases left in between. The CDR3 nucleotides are TGTGCCAGCAGTTTAGAGGGAAAGGGCTACACCTTC. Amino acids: CASSLEGKGYTF.